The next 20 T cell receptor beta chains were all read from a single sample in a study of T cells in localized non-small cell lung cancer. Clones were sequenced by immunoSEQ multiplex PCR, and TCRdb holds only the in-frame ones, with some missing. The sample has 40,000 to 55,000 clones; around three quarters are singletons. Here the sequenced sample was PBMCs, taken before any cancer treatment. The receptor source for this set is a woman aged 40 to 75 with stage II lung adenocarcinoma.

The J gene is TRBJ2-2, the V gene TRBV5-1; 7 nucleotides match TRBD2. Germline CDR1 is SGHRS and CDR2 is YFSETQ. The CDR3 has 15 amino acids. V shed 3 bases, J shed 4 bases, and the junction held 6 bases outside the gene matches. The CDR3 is CASSSGGSGTGELFF. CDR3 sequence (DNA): TGCGCCAGCAGCTCGGGAGGTTCAGGCACCGGGGAGCTGTTTTTT.

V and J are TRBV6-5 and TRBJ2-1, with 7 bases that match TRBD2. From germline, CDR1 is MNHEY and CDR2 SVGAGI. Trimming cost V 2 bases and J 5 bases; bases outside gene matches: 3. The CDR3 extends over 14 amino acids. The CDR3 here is CASSYSGTNNEQFF. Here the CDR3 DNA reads TGTGCCAGCAGTTACAGCGGGACCAACAATGAGCAGTTCTTC.

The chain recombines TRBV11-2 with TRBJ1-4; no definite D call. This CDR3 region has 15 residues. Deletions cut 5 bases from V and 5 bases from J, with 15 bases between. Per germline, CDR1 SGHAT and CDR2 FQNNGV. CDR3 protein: CASSHRARRNEKLFF. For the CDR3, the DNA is TGTGCCAGCAGCCACCGGGCACGACGAAATGAAAAACTGTTTTTT.

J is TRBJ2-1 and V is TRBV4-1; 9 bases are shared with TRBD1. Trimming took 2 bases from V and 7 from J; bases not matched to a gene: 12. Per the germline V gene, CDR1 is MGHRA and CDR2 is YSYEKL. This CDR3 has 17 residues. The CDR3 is CASSQTAGQGMGNEQFF. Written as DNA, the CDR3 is TGCGCCAGCAGCCAAACCGCAGGACAGGGGATGGGGAATGAGCAGTTCTTC.

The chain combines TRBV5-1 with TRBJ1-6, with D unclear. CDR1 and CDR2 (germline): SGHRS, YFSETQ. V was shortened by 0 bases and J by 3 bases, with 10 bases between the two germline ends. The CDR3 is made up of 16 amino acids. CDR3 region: CASSLEQSVYNSPLHF. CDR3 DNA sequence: TGCGCCAGCAGCTTGGAACAGAGCGTCTATAATTCACCCCTCCACTTT.

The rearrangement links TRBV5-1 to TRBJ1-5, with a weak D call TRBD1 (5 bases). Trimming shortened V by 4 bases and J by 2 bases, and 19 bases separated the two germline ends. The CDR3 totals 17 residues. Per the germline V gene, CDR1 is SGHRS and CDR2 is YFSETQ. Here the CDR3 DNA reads TGCGCCAGCAGCCCGGAGGGGTATGGCTTGGGCAATCAGCCCCAGCATTTT. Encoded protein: CASSPEGYGLGNQPQHF.

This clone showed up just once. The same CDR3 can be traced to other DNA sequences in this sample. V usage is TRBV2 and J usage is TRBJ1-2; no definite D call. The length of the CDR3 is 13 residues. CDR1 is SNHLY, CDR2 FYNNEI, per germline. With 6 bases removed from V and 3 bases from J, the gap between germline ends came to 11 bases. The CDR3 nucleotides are TGTGCCAGCAGCGCCACCGGGGACTATGGCTACACCTTC. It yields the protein CASSATGDYGYTF. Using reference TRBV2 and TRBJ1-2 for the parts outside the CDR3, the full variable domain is EPEVTQTPSHQVTQMGQEVILRCVPISNHLYFYWYRQILGQKVEFLVSFYNNEISEKSEIFDDQFSVERPDGSNFTLKIRSTKLEDSAMYFCASSATGDYGYTFGSGTRLTVV.

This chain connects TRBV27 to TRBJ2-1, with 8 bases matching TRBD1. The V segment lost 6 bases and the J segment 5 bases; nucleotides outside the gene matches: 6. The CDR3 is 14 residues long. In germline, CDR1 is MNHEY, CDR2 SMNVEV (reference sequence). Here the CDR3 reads CASRTGQVNNEQFF. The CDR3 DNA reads TGTGCCAGCAGGACGGGACAGGTAAACAATGAGCAGTTCTTC.

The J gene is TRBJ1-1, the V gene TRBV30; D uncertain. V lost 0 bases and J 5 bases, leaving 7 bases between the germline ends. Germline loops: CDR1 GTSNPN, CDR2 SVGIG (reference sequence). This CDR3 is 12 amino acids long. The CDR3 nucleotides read TGTGCCTGGAGTGTGATTAGGACTGAAGCTTTCTTT. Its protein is CAWSVIRTEAFF.

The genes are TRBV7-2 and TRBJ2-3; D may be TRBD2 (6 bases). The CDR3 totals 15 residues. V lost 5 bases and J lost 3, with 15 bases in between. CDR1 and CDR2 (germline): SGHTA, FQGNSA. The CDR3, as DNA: TGTGCCAGCAGCGTAACCGGGACTGAGACAGATACGCAGTATTTT. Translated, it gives CASSVTGTETDTQYF.

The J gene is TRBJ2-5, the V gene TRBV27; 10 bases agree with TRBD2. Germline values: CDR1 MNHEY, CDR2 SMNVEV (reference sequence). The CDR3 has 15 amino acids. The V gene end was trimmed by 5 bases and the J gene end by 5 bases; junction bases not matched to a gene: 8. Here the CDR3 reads CASSGAGLAFETQYF. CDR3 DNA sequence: TGTGCCAGCAGTGGCGCGGGACTAGCGTTTGAGACCCAGTACTTC.

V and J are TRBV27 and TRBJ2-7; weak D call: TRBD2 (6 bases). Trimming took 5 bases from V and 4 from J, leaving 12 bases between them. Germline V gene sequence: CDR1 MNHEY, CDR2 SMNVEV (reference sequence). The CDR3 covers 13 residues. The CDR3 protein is CASSPDRGYEQYF. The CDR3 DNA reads TGTGCCAGCAGTCCGGACCGGGGGTACGAGCAGTACTTC.

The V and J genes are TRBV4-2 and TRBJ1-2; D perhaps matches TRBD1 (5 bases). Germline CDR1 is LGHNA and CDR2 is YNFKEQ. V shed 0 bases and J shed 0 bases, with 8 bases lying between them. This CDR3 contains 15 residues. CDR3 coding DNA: TGTGCCAGCAGCCAAGAGATAGGGGCTAACTATGGCTACACCTTC. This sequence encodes CASSQEIGANYGYTF.

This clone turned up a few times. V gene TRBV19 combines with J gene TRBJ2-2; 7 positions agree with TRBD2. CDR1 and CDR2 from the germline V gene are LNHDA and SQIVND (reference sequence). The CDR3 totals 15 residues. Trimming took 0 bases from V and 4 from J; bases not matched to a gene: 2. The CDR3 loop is CASSIDAGVTGELFF. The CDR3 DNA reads TGTGCCAGTAGTATAGATGCGGGGGTCACCGGGGAGCTGTTTTTT.

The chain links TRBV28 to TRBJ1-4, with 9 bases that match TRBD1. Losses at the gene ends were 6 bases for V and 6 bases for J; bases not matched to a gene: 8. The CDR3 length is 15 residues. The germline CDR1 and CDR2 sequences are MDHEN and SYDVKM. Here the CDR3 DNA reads TGTGCCAGCAGACTACAGGGGGCTGATTATGAAAAACTGTTTTTT. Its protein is CASRLQGADYEKLFF.

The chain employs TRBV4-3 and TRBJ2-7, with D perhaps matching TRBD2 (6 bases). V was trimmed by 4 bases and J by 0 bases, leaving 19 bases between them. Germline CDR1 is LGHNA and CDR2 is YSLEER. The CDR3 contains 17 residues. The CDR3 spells CASSPRGVGGPSYEQYF. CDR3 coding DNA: TGCGCCAGCAGCCCGAGAGGCGTGGGGGGACCCTCCTACGAGCAGTACTTC.

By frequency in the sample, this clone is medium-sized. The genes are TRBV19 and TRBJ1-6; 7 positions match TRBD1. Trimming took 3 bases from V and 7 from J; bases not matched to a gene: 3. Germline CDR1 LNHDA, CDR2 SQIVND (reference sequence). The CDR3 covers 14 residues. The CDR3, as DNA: TGTGCCAGTAGTATCAAGGGGGCGAATTCACCCCTCCACTTT. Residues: CASSIKGANSPLHF.

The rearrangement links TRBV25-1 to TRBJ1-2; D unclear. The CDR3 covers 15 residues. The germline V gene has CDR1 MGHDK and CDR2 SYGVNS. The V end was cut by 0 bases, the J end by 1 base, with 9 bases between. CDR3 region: CASSEYSSRNYGYTF. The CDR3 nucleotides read TGTGCCAGCAGTGAATACTCCTCGCGTAACTATGGCTACACCTTC.

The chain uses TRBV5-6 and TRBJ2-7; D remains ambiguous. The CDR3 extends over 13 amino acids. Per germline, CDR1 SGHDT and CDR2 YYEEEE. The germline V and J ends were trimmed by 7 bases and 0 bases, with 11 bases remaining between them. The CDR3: CASASRSSYEQYF. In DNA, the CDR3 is TGTGCCAGCGCCTCCCGATCCTCCTACGAGCAGTACTTC.

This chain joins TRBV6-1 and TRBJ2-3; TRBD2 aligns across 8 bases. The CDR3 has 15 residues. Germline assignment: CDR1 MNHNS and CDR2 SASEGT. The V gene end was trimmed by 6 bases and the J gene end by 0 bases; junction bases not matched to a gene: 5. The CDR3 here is CASSATGGSTDTQYF. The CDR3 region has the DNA TGTGCCAGCAGCGCCACGGGGGGGAGCACAGATACGCAGTATTTT.